The 24 T cell receptor beta chains below come from one sample, sequenced in a study of cytomegalovirus exposure and HLA in healthy donors. The PCR used 60 Vbeta and 13 Jbeta primers. Measured with immunoSEQ multiplex PCR; TCRdb has only the in-frame clones, and not every one. The sample lists under 130,000 clones, around 60% seen once, with about 3.5% in the top ten. The sample comprised PBMCs. The receptor set was obtained from a woman in her fifties or sixties in good health and CMV-seronegative.

J is TRBJ2-3 and V is TRBV2; 9 nucleotides align to TRBD2. CDR3 size: 16 residues. Per germline, CDR1 SNHLY and CDR2 FYNNEI. V shed 2 bases, J shed 2 bases, and the junction held 5 bases outside the gene matches. In nucleotides, the CDR3 is TGTGCCAGCAGTGAAACGGGCGGGGGGGTCACAGATACGCAGTATTTT. It codes for CASSETGGGVTDTQYF. The full variable domain, completed using reference TRBV2 and TRBJ2-3, is EPEVTQTPSHQVTQMGQEVILRCVPISNHLYFYWYRQILGQKVEFLVSFYNNEISEKSEIFDDQFSVERPDGSNFTLKIRSTKLEDSAMYFCASSETGGGVTDTQYFGPGTRLTVL.

This sequence joins TRBV10-3 and TRBJ2-5; D perhaps matches TRBD1 (6 bases). Trimming cost V 6 bases and J 4 bases, with 15 bases left between them. Germline CDR1 is ENHRY and CDR2 is SYGVKD. The CDR3 sequence is 14 residues long. In nucleotides, the CDR3 is TGTGCCATCAGACCATCAGGGGAAGGAGAGACCCAGTACTTC. As protein: CAIRPSGEGETQYF.

This clone was observed a few times. The genes are TRBV4-3 and TRBJ2-1; D perhaps matches TRBD2 (6 bases). The CDR3 extends over 16 amino acids. Per germline, CDR1 LGHNA and CDR2 YSLEER. Trimming cost V 0 bases and J 1 base, with 10 bases left between them. The CDR3 coding sequence is TGCGCCAGCAGCCAAGACTACGGGAGTTCCTACAATGAGCAGTTCTTC. Amino acid sequence: CASSQDYGSSYNEQFF.

This clone was seen only a few times. This sequence joins TRBV19 and TRBJ2-1, with 11 bases that match TRBD2. The CDR3 is 17 residues long. V lost 7 bases to trimming and J lost 2 bases; unmatched junction nucleotides: 10. Germline V lookup: CDR1 LNHDA, CDR2 SQIVND (reference sequence). CDR3 amino acids: CASKTSGGYLPYNEQFF. The CDR3 nucleotides are TGTGCCAGTAAAACTAGCGGGGGATATCTCCCCTACAATGAGCAGTTCTTC.

Here the CDR3 DNA reads TGCGCCAGCAGCTTCGTTTTAGGGACAGGGGAAACCGGGGAGCTGTTTTTT. Translating it yields CASSFVLGTGETGELFF. V and J are TRBV5-1 and TRBJ2-2, with TRBD1 matching over 10 bases. The V and J ends lost 2 bases and 5 bases, in that order; junction bases with no gene match: 9. The CDR3 spans 17 residues. The germline gives CDR1 SGHRS, CDR2 YFSETQ.

This chain connects TRBV7-6 to TRBJ2-5; a possible D gene is TRBD1 (7 bases). Per germline, CDR1 SGHVS and CDR2 FNYEAQ. Trimming took 1 base from V and 4 from J, leaving 16 bases between them. This CDR3 spans 16 amino acids. The CDR3 loop is CASSLDRGGDAETQYF. The CDR3 DNA sequence: TGTGCCAGCAGCTTAGACAGGGGAGGAGACGCAGAGACCCAGTACTTC.

This clone was observed a few times. This chain uses TRBV10-1 with TRBJ1-1, with D unresolved. This CDR3 is 13 amino acids long. V shed 7 bases and J shed 3 bases, with 12 bases lying between them. CDR1 is WNHNN and CDR2 is SYGVQD in the germline V gene (reference sequence). Here the CDR3 DNA reads TGCGCCAGCAATGATGGCACCGACACTGAAGCTTTCTTT. This encodes CASNDGTDTEAFF.

This clone was seen only a few times. This sequence joins TRBV7-9 and TRBJ2-7, with unresolved D. The CDR3 consists of 17 residues. The germline V gene encodes CDR1 SEHNR and CDR2 FQNEAQ (reference sequence). The ends were cut back, 4 bases at V and 2 bases at J, with 21 bases in the middle. Here the CDR3 DNA reads TGTGCCAGCAGCTCTACAGAGACGGCCCTCCGGACCTACGAGCAGTACTTC. It yields the protein CASSSTETALRTYEQYF.

This chain links TRBV28 with TRBJ1-1, with TRBD1 matching over 7 bases. This CDR3 has 12 residues. With 6 bases clipped from V and 7 bases from J, the junction kept 5 bases outside the gene matches. Germline CDR1 reads MDHEN; CDR2 reads SYDVKM. The CDR3 coding sequence is TGTGCCAGCAGCCAACAGGGGCGTGAAGCTTTCTTT. Translation: CASSQQGREAFF.

The chain links TRBV5-8 to TRBJ2-5, with a weak D call TRBD2 (5 bases). The CDR3 has 18 residues. The ends were cut back, 4 bases at V and 1 base at J, with 23 bases in the middle. Germline CDR1 SGHTS, CDR2 YDEGEE. Here the CDR3 DNA reads TGTGCCAGCAGCGTCCGACTTACAGACTACAAAGTCCAAGAGACCCAGTACTTC. Its translation is CASSVRLTDYKVQETQYF.

This clone was observed a few times. The chain has TRBV6-5 and TRBJ2-1; D may be TRBD2 (6 bases). The V and J ends lost 2 bases and 10 bases respectively, with 15 bases between them. This CDR3 spans 14 amino acids. The germline gives CDR1 MNHEY, CDR2 SVGAGI. Here the CDR3 reads CASSYLTRGGEQFF. In DNA, the CDR3 is TGTGCCAGCAGTTACCTTACCCGGGGAGGAGAGCAGTTCTTC.

Only one count was recorded for this clone. The rearrangement links TRBV10-2 to TRBJ1-1; 9 nucleotides match TRBD1. Trimming took 5 bases from V and 4 from J; bases not matched to a gene: 8. Germline loops: CDR1 WSHSY, CDR2 SAAADI. The CDR3 covers 15 residues. CDR3 coding DNA: TGCGCCAGCAGTTCCTTGACAGGGGGTAGCACTGAAGCTTTCTTT. Translated, it gives CASSSLTGGSTEAFF.

V gene TRBV19 combines with J gene TRBJ2-1; no firm D call. The CDR3 has 14 residues. V dropped 3 bases and J dropped 2 bases, with 8 bases sitting between them. Germline values: CDR1 LNHDA, CDR2 SQIVND (reference sequence). This chain's CDR3 is CASSIEATYNEQFF. The CDR3 coding sequence is TGTGCCAGTAGTATTGAGGCTACCTACAATGAGCAGTTCTTC. Looking up the rest from reference TRBV19 and TRBJ2-1 gives the full variable domain: DGGITQSPKYLFRKEGQNVTLSCEQNLNHDAMYWYRQDPGQGLRLIYYSQIVNDFQKGDIAEGYSVSREKKESFPLTVTSAQKNPTAFYLCASSIEATYNEQFFGPGTRLTVL.

The V call is TRBV7-2, the J call TRBJ2-5; TRBD1 matches at 7 bases. Germline V gives CDR1 SGHTA, CDR2 FQGNSA. The CDR3 is 14 amino acids. V was pared by 5 bases and J by 4 bases, with 7 bases of the junction left unmatched. The CDR3 loop reads CASSPETGSETQYF. The CDR3 DNA sequence: TGTGCCAGCAGCCCTGAGACAGGGTCAGAGACCCAGTACTTC.

The chain joins TRBV27 to TRBJ2-3, with TRBD1 matching 7 bases. V lost 6 bases to trimming and J lost 4 bases; unmatched junction nucleotides: 13. The CDR3 extends over 16 amino acids. The germline V gene encodes CDR1 MNHEY and CDR2 SMNVEV (reference sequence). The CDR3 nucleotides read TGTGCCAGCAGGCCGGGCAGGGGGTATTTAGCAGATACGCAGTATTTT. It translates to CASRPGRGYLADTQYF.

The chain carries TRBV19 and TRBJ2-7; D is perhaps TRBD2 (7 bases). The V end lost 6 bases, the J end lost 4 bases, and 16 bases lay between the germline ends. Germline loops: CDR1 LNHDA, CDR2 SQIVND (reference sequence). CDR3 length equals 14 residues. CDR3 residues: CASSPAGADYEQYF. The CDR3 nucleotides are TGTGCCAGTAGCCCCGCGGGGGCGGATTACGAGCAGTACTTC.

The chain combines TRBV7-2 with TRBJ2-7; TRBD1 is a possible D gene (6 bases). V was trimmed by 5 bases and J by 0 bases, leaving 17 bases between them. The CDR3 runs to 16 residues. Germline values: CDR1 SGHTA, CDR2 FQGNSA. The CDR3 DNA is TGTGCCAGCAGCCCAAACAGCCTAGGGGGCTCCTACGAGCAGTACTTC. The encoded protein is CASSPNSLGGSYEQYF.

Only a few counts were recorded for this clone. V and J are TRBV5-1 and TRBJ2-5; 7 nucleotides agree with TRBD1. This CDR3 spans 15 amino acids. V shed 4 bases, J shed 4 bases, and the junction held 10 bases outside the gene matches. Per germline, CDR1 SGHRS and CDR2 YFSETQ. CDR3 nucleotides: TGCGCCAGCAGCGCCATAACAGGGGTTGGAGAGACCCAGTACTTC. Translating it yields CASSAITGVGETQYF. Complete variable domain (other parts from reference TRBV5-1 and TRBJ2-5): KAGVTQTPRYLIKTRGQQVTLSCSPISGHRSVSWYQQTPGQGLQFLFEYFSETQRNKGNFPGRFSGRQFSNSRSEMNVSTLELGDSALYLCASSAITGVGETQYFGPGTRLLVL.

Regarding this clone: This CDR3 is also generated by other DNA sequences in the sample. V gene TRBV19 combines with J gene TRBJ1-5; D might be TRBD1 (5 bases). Germline lookup yields CDR1 LNHDA and CDR2 SQIVND (reference sequence). V dropped 5 bases and J dropped 4 bases, with 12 bases sitting between them. The CDR3 sequence is 14 residues long. The CDR3 spells CASSGQGGNQPQHF. The CDR3 nucleotides are TGTGCCAGTAGTGGGCAGGGAGGAAATCAGCCCCAGCATTTT.

The chain recombines TRBV10-3 with TRBJ1-6, with D unclear. Germline CDR1 and CDR2: ENHRY and SYGVKD. V lost 10 bases to trimming and J lost 9 bases, with 19 bases between them. The CDR3 has 14 amino acids. The DNA of the CDR3 is TGTGCCACCACTTCGACCGAGGGCATTTCACCCCTCCACTTT. Encoded protein: CATTSTEGISPLHF.

The V and J genes are TRBV10-3 and TRBJ2-2, with 11 bases that match TRBD1. Germline lookup yields CDR1 ENHRY and CDR2 SYGVKD. The CDR3 runs 17 residues. V dropped 2 bases and J dropped 4; count of bases not matched to a gene: 6. CDR3 protein: CAISELGQGAATGELFF. The DNA of the CDR3 is TGTGCCATCAGTGAGCTCGGACAGGGGGCGGCCACCGGGGAGCTGTTTTTT.

The chain recombines TRBV6-5 with TRBJ2-7, with 12 bases that match TRBD2. After removal of 5 bases from V and 4 bases from J, the junction contained 6 bases not matched to a gene. The CDR3 contains 15 residues. Germline V gene lookup returns CDR1 MNHEY and CDR2 SVGAGI. The CDR3 region is CASSILAGGFYEQYF. As DNA, the CDR3 is TGTGCCAGCAGTATACTAGCGGGGGGTTTTTACGAGCAGTACTTC.

The chain links TRBV5-1 to TRBJ2-1; D uncertain. V lost 5 bases to trimming and J lost 8 bases, with 17 bases between them. The CDR3 is 14 residues long. CDR1 and CDR2 from the germline V gene are SGHRS and YFSETQ. The CDR3 DNA sequence: TGCGCCAGCAGTGCCGGGTCCCCCCGTCATGAGCAGTTCTTC. Its protein is CASSAGSPRHEQFF.

This chain uses TRBV6-1 with TRBJ1-2, with a weak D call TRBD1 (6 bases). V gave up 10 bases and J gave up 5 bases, with 23 bases separating them. Germline V lookup: CDR1 MNHNS, CDR2 SASEGT. CDR3 size: 15 residues. This chain's CDR3 is CAIESGTTISYGYTF. CDR3 sequence (DNA): TGTGCCATAGAGTCCGGGACAACGATTTCATATGGCTACACCTTC.